One T cell receptor (beta chain) is described in this entry. The antigen is undetermined. The V end lost 2 bases, the J end lost 2 bases, and 13 bases lay between the germline ends. This CDR3 contains 15 residues. Per germline, CDR1 MNHEY and CDR2 SVGAGI. These data belong to a study of T cell responses to AZD1222 COVID-19 vaccine. Findings of the study overall: Repertoires were obtained only post-peak T cell response. The donors showed a predominance of white British ancestry and of females, with possible underestimation of clonal diversity. Nearly half of spike-specific TCRs reportedly go after variant regions that carry no mutations.

The table came from immunoSEQ multiplex PCR; TCRdb's copy has only in-frame clones and leaves some out. The sample lists about 70,000 clones; approximately 90% were seen once. The source of this sequence is an adult who received the AZD1222 COVID-19 vaccine. The chain is built from TRBV6-5 and TRBJ2-7, with a weak D call TRBD2 (5 bases). Sequenced material: peripheral blood, taken 28 days after the second AZD1222 dose. The CDR3 DNA reads TGTGCCAGCAGTTACCTGGCGGGCCTTGCCTACGAGCAGTACTTC. Translated, it gives CASSYLAGLAYEQYF.